These T cell receptor beta chains were read from a single sample in a study of cytomegalovirus exposure and HLA in healthy donors. TCRdb keeps only in-frame clones here, not all; method: immunoSEQ multiplex PCR. Among 89,000 or so clones, 75% to 85% were seen once, and the ten largest hold over 9.5%. The source material was PBMCs. Receptor source: a man between 18 and 29 years old in good health and CMV-seropositive. CDR3s include the opening cysteine and the closing phenylalanine or tryptophan. Each record gives: V gene, clone size, J gene, CDR3 protein. Size is omitted from some rows. Given values are once, few, many or a class for expanded clones.

TRBV18,once,TRBJ1-2,CASSTDTTNYGYTF
TRBV10-3,NA,TRBJ2-1,CAISASFLTGTSGGVRNEQFF
TRBV15,NA,TRBJ1-2,CATREGADPYGYTF
TRBV7-9,NA,TRBJ2-3,CASSLFAGGRNTQYF
TRBV18,NA,TRBJ2-7,CASSPTGATEQYF
TRBV14,NA,TRBJ2-3,CASSPISPGLREATQYF
TRBV11-2,NA,TRBJ2-7,CASSLGQSSSYEQYF
TRBV7-9,NA,TRBJ2-2,CASSLGQVGELFF
TRBV5-1,NA,TRBJ1-5,CASSGGFGQPQHF
TRBV27,NA,TRBJ2-1,CASSFLRLAGESYNEQFF
TRBV5-1,NA,TRBJ2-5,CASSLSSGRGETQYF
TRBV19,NA,TRBJ1-1,CASSITSLNTEAFF
TRBV6-1,NA,TRBJ2-1,CASSELGGSYNEQFF
TRBV6-6,NA,TRBJ1-4,CASSYIRVATNEKLFF
TRBV6-6,NA,TRBJ2-1,CASSYGQGTQNNEQFF
TRBV6-5,NA,TRBJ2-3,CASSYSRDRATDTQYF
TRBV29-1,NA,TRBJ1-2,CSVGQGGGYTF
TRBV29-1,few,TRBJ2-1,CSVEGLAGGRGYNEQFF
TRBV5-1,NA,TRBJ2-1,CASSLVAPGLQTKYNEQFF
TRBV28,NA,TRBJ1-1,CASSFRGMSTEAFF
TRBV5-4,NA,TRBJ2-1,CASSQETGSYNEQFF
TRBV6-1,NA,TRBJ1-6,CASSELQGASPLHF
TRBV5-1,NA,TRBJ1-3,CASSLDVGSGNTIYF
TRBV5-4,NA,TRBJ2-2,CASSPRTGRDTGELFF
TRBV6-5,NA,TRBJ2-7,CASSNSGGAAYGQYF
TRBV7-9,NA,NA,CASSLGERGPRSEQYF
TRBV4-1,NA,TRBJ1-1,CASSHPGGSSSSEAFF
TRBV6-6,NA,TRBJ2-2,CASSPTGNTGELFF
TRBV5-1,few,TRBJ1-1,CASSLDKEAFF
TRBV27,once,TRBJ1-2,CASSWSSDYGYTF
TRBV6-5,few,TRBJ1-3,CASKEGVPGNTIYF
TRBV28,NA,TRBJ1-5,CASSFQNSNQPQHF
TRBV7-6,NA,TRBJ2-1,CASSLRFSGKNEQFF
TRBV10-1,NA,TRBJ2-7,CASSGQGKGEQYF
TRBV5-4,NA,TRBJ2-3,CASTFLGLAGLDTDTQYF
TRBV27,once,TRBJ2-7,CASSLLSVTGSYEQYF
TRBV7-9,once,TRBJ2-1,CASSFSGPLEQFF
TRBV19,once,TRBJ2-3,CASSNPGGTDTQYF
TRBV2,NA,TRBJ2-1,CASSGPQGVGEQFF
TRBV19,NA,TRBJ2-7,CASSMSRSWYEQYF
TRBV5-1,NA,TRBJ2-1,CASSPGPGLSSYNEQFF
TRBV19,NA,TRBJ2-6,CASTDSPGANVLTF
TRBV7-9,NA,TRBJ1-2,CASSYKVGYTF
TRBV28,NA,TRBJ1-2,CASTRGGQNYGYTF
TRBV2,few,TRBJ1-1,CASRRLTEAFF
TRBV2,few,TRBJ1-5,CASRPETGGRDQPQHF
TRBV14,NA,TRBJ2-7,CASSYGTLDEQYF
TRBV18,NA,TRBJ1-6,CASSPQGAVSNSPLHF
TRBV23-1,NA,TRBJ2-7,CASSQGENSQGVAYEQYF
TRBV6-5,NA,TRBJ2-1,CASSQTGQGFDEQFF
TRBV10-2,NA,NA,CASSDSGQGYEQYF
TRBV18,NA,TRBJ2-7,CASSPPSQLYEQYF
TRBV5-6,NA,TRBJ2-7,CASSFGGVWEQYF
TRBV19,NA,TRBJ2-7,CASSLRPFYEQYF
TRBV28,NA,NA,CASSDYEQYF
TRBV6-1,once,TRBJ2-7,CASSEVWPGTGGYEQYF
TRBV19,NA,TRBJ2-3,CASSSGLAGGQRTDTQYF
TRBV30,NA,TRBJ2-7,CAWSAGQGFDEQYF
TRBV7-9,NA,TRBJ1-6,CASSLEGTGLRSPLHF
TRBV5-6,few,TRBJ2-1,CASSKYPGLAGGIFF